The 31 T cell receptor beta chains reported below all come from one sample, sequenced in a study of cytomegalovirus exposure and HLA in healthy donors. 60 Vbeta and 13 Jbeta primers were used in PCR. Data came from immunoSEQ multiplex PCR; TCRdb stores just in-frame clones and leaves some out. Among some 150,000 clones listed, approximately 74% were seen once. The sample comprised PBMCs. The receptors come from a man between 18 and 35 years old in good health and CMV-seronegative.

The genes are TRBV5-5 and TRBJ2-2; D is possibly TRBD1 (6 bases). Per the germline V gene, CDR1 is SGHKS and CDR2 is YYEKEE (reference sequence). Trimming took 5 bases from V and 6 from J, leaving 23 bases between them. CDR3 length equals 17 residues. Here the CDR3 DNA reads TGTGCCAGCAGTCTCTCCCGACAGGCCTGGGGCGCCGGGGAGCTGTTTTTT. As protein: CASSLSRQAWGAGELFF.

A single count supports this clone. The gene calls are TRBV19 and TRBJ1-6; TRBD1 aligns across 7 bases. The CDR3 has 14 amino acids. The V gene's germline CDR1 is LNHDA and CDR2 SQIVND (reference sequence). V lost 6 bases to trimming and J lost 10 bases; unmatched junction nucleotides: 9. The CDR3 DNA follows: TGTGCCAGTAGGCATAGCGACAGGGACTCACCCCTCCACTTT. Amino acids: CASRHSDRDSPLHF. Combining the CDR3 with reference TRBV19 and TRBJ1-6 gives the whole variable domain DGGITQSPKYLFRKEGQNVTLSCEQNLNHDAMYWYRQDPGQGLRLIYYSQIVNDFQKGDIAEGYSVSREKKESFPLTVTSAQKNPTAFYLCASRHSDRDSPLHFGNGTRLTVT.

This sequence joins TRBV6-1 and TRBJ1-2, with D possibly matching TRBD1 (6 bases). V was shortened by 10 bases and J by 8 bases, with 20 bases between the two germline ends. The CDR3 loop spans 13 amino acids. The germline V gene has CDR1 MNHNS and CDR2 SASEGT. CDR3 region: CATEPGQLPGYTF. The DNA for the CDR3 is TGTGCCACCGAGCCGGGACAATTGCCAGGCTACACCTTC.

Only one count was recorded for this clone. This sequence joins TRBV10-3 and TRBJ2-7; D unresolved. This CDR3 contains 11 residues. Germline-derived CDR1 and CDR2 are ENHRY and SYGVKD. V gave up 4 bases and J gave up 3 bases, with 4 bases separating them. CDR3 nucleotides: TGTGCCATCAGTGGGAGCTACGAGCAGTACTTC. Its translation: CAISGSYEQYF.

The CDR3 sequence is CASSQRLAGTPNTGELFF. The CDR3 region has the DNA TGCGCCAGCAGCCAAAGACTAGCGGGGACCCCGAACACCGGGGAGCTGTTTTTT. The genes are TRBV4-1 and TRBJ2-2; TRBD2 matches 11 bases. In germline, CDR1 is MGHRA, CDR2 YSYEKL. V trimming: 2 bases; J trimming: 0 bases; junction bases outside the gene matches: 5. This CDR3 comprises 18 residues.

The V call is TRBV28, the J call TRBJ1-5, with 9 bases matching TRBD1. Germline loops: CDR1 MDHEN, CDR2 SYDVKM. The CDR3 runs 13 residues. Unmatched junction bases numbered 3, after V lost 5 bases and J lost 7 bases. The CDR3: CASSQQGAQPQHF. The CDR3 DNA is TGTGCCAGCAGTCAACAGGGGGCACAGCCCCAGCATTTT.

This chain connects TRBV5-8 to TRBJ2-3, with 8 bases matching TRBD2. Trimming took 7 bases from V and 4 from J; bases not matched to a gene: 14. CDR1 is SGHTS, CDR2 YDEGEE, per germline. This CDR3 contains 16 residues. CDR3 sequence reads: CASARGGLSFPDTQYF. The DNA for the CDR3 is TGTGCCAGCGCACGGGGGGGCCTGAGTTTCCCAGATACGCAGTATTTT.

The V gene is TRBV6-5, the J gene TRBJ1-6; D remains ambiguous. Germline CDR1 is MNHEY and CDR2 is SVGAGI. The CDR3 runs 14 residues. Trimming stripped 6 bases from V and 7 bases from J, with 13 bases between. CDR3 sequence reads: CASSLGLTNSPLHF. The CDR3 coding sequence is TGTGCCAGCAGCCTCGGACTGACAAATTCACCCCTCCACTTT.

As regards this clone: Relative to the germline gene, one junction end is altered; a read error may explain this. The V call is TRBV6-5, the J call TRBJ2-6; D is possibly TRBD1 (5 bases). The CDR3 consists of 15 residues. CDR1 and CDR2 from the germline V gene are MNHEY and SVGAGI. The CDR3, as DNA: TGTGCCAGCAGCTCAGGTAGCCCTGGGGCCAACGGCCTGACTTTC. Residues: CASSSGSPGANGLTF.

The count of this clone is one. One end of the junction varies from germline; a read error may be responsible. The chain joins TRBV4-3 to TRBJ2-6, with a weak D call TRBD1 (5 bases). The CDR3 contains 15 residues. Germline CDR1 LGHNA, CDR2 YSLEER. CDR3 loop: CASSQGLSGANGLTF. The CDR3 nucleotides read TGCGCCAGCAGCCAAGGTTTATCTGGGGCCAACGGCCTGACTTTC.

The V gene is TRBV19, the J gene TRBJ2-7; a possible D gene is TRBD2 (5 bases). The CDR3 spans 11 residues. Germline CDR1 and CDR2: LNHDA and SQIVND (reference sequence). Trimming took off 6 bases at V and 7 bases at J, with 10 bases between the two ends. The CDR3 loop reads CASRGSGEQYV. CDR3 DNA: TGTGCCAGTAGGGGGTCGGGAGAGCAGTACGTC.

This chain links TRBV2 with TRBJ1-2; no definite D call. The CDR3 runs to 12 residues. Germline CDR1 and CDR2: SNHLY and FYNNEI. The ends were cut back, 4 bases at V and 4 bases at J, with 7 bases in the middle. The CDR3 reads CASSGSLYGYTF. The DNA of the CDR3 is TGTGCCAGCAGTGGTAGCCTCTATGGCTACACCTTC.

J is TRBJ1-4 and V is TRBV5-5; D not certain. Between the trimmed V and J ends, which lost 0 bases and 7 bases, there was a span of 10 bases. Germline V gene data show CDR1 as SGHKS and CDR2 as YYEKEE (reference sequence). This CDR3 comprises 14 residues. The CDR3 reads CASSLVREGEKLFF. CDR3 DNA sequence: TGTGCCAGCAGCTTGGTCCGGGAGGGTGAAAAACTGTTTTTT.

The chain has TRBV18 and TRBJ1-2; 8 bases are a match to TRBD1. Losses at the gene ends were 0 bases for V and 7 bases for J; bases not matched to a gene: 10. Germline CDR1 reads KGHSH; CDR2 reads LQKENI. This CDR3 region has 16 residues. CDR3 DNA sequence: TGTGCCAGCTCACCACCGCCAGGGGGCCACGGATTTGGCTACACCTTC. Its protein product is CASSPPPGGHGFGYTF.

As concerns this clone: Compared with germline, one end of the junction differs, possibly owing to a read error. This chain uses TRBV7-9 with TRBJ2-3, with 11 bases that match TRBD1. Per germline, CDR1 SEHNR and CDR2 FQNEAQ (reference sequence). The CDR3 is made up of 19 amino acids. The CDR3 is CSSSLKGQGAKLITNTQYF. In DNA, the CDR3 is TGTTCCAGCAGCTTAAAAGGACAGGGGGCGAAACTTATCACGAATACGCAGTATTTT.

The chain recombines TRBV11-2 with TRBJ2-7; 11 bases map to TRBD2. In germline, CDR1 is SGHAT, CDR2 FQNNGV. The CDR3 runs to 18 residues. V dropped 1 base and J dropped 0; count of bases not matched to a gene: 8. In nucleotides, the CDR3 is TGTGCCAGCAGCTTAGGGGCGCTTCTAGCGGGGGGCTCCTACGAGCAGTACTTC. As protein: CASSLGALLAGGSYEQYF.

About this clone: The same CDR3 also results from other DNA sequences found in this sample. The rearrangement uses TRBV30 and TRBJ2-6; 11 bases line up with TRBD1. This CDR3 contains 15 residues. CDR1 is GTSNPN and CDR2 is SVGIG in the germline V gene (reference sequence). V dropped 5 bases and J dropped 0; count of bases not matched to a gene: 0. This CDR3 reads CAWGQGASGANVLTF. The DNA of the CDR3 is TGTGCCTGGGGACAGGGGGCCTCTGGGGCCAACGTCCTGACTTTC.

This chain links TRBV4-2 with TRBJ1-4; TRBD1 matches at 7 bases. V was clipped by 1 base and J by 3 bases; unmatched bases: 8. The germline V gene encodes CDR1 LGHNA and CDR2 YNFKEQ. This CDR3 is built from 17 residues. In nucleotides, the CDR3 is TGTGCCAGCAGCCAAGGCAGGGGGGTTAACGCTAATGAAAAACTGTTTTTT. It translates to CASSQGRGVNANEKLFF.

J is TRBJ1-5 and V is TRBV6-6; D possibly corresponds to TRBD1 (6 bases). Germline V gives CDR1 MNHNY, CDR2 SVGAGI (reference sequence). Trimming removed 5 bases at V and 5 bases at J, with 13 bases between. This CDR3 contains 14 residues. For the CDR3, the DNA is TGTGCCAGCAGTCCCCTTGGGGGCGATCAGCCCCAGCATTTT. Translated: CASSPLGGDQPQHF.

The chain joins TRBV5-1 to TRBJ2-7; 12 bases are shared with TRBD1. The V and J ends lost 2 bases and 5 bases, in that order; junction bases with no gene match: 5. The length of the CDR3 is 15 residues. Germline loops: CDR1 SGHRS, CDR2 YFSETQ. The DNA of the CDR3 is TGCGCCAGCAGCTTTTTGGGACAGGGGGCCCACGAGCAGTACTTC. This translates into CASSFLGQGAHEQYF.

CDR3 sequence reads: CASGRGYGSYEQYF. In DNA, the CDR3 is TGTGCCAGTGGCAGGGGGTATGGGTCCTACGAGCAGTACTTC. The chain uses TRBV19 and TRBJ2-7, with TRBD1 matching over 7 bases. The CDR3 contains 14 residues. Germline V gene lookup returns CDR1 LNHDA and CDR2 SQIVND (reference sequence). V lost 8 bases to trimming and J lost 1 base; unmatched junction nucleotides: 8.

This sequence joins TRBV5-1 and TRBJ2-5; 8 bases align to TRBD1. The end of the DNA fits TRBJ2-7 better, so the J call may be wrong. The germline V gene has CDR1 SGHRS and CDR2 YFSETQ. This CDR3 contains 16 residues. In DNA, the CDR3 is TGCGCCAGCAGCTTGGCCGGCGGGACAGGTATTAACGAGCAGTACTTC. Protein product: CASSLAGGTGINEQYF.

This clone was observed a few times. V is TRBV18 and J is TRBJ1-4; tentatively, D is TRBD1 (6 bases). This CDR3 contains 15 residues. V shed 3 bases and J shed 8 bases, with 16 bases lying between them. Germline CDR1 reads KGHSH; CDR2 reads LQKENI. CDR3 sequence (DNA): TGTGCCAGCTCACCGACAGGTACCAGCTACGAAAAACTGTTTTTT. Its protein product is CASSPTGTSYEKLFF.

The CDR3 nucleotides read TGTGCCAGCAGTTACTCTTTTTATGGGGCCAACGTCCTGACTTTC. Amino acids: CASSYSFYGANVLTF. V and J are TRBV6-5 and TRBJ2-6; D ambiguous. The germline V gene encodes CDR1 MNHEY and CDR2 SVGAGI. V lost 0 bases and J lost 3, with 6 bases in between. This CDR3 has 15 residues.

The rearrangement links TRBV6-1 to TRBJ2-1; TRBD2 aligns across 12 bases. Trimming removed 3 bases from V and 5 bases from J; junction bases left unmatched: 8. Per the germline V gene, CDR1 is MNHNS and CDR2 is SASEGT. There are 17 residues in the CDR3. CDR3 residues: CASSDPSWTSGDNEQFF. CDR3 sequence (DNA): TGTGCCAGCAGTGATCCGAGCTGGACTAGCGGGGACAATGAGCAGTTCTTC.

The CDR3 loop is CASAPGGNYGYTF. CDR3 nucleotide sequence: TGTGCCAGCGCGCCCGGGGGTAACTATGGCTACACCTTC. The chain has TRBV7-9 and TRBJ1-2; TRBD1 might be the D (5 bases). The CDR3 spans 13 residues. Trimming cost V 8 bases and J 1 base, with 11 bases left between them. Germline loops: CDR1 SEHNR, CDR2 FQNEAQ (reference sequence).

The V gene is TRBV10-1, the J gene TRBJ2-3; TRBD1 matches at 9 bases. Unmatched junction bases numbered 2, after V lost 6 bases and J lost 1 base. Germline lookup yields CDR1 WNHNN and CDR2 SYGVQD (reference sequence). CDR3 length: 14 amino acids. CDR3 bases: TGCGCCAGCAGCCGGGACAGGGGCACAGATACGCAGTATTTT. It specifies CASSRDRGTDTQYF.

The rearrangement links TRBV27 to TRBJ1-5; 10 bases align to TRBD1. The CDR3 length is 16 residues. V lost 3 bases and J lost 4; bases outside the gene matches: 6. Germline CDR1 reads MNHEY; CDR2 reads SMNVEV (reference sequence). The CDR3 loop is CASSFRQGAGNQPQHF. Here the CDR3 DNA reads TGTGCCAGCAGTTTCCGACAGGGGGCGGGTAATCAGCCCCAGCATTTT.

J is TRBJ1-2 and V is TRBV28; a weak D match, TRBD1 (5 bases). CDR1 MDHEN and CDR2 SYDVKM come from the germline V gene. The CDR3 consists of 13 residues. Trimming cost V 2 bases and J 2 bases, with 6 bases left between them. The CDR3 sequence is CASSLPGNYGYTF. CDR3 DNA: TGTGCCAGCAGTTTACCAGGGAACTATGGCTACACCTTC.

The CDR3 spells CASSLFRGRRTEAFF. CDR3 coding DNA: TGTGCCAGCAGTTTATTTCGGGGTCGAAGGACTGAAGCTTTCTTT. This chain uses TRBV28 with TRBJ1-1, with D hard to call. Germline V gene lookup returns CDR1 MDHEN and CDR2 SYDVKM. The CDR3 totals 15 residues. Trimming shortened V by 1 base and J by 5 bases, and 14 bases separated the two germline ends.

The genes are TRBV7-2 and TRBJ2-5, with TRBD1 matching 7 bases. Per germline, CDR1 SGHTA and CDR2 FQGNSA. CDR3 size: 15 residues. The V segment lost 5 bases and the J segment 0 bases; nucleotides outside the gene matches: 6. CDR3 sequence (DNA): TGTGCCAGCAGCCGGGGACAGACAAACCAAGAGACCCAGTACTTC. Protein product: CASSRGQTNQETQYF. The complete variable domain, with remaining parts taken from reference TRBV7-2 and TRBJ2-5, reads GAGVSQSPSNKVTEKGKDVELRCDPISGHTALYWYRQSLGQGLEFLIYFQGNSAPDKSGLPSDRFSAERTGGSVSTLTIQRTQQEDSAVYLCASSRGQTNQETQYFGPGTRLLVL.